The 16 T cell receptor beta chains given below trace back to one sample, sequenced in a study of glioma-infiltrating T cells after dendritic cell vaccination. Clones were sequenced by immunoSEQ multiplex PCR, and TCRdb holds only the in-frame ones, with some missing. The data hold about 95,000 clones, with about 83% observed a single time. Sequencing was performed on blood, taken before dendritic cell vaccination. These receptor sequences come from a human donor with glioblastoma.

The chain is built from TRBV5-1 and TRBJ2-5; TRBD2 might be the D (5 bases). The CDR3 length is 14 residues. The ends were cut back, 7 bases at V and 5 bases at J, with 18 bases in the middle. Germline-derived CDR1 and CDR2 are SGHRS and YFSETQ. The CDR3 DNA sequence: TGCGCCAGCGCCGACCAGAGGGCTTGGGAGACCCAGTACTTC. Amino acid sequence: CASADQRAWETQYF.

This clone has just a few counts. The chain employs TRBV30 and TRBJ1-4; tentative D call: TRBD1 (6 bases). The CDR3 has 14 amino acids. Trimming shortened V by 2 bases and J by 5 bases, and 12 bases separated the two germline ends. Germline values: CDR1 GTSNPN, CDR2 SVGIG (reference sequence). In DNA form, the CDR3 reads TGTGCCTGGAGTTTGGACAGAAAAAATGAAAAACTGTTTTTT. This gives the protein CAWSLDRKNEKLFF.

The V gene is TRBV2, the J gene TRBJ1-2; the D is unclear. Trimming stripped 8 bases from V and 6 bases from J, with 10 bases between. The CDR3 extends over 11 amino acids. CDR1 is SNHLY, CDR2 FYNNEI, per germline. The CDR3 reads CASGDRDGYTF. The CDR3 DNA reads TGTGCCAGCGGAGACCGCGATGGCTACACCTTC.

This clone has just one count. This chain connects TRBV7-3 to TRBJ2-3; D is uncertain. The CDR3 loop spans 13 amino acids. Germline assignment: CDR1 SGHTA and CDR2 FQGTGA. Trimming took off 5 bases at V and 2 bases at J, with 8 bases between the two ends. The CDR3 DNA reads as TGTGCCAGCAGCGACAAGTACACAGATACGCAGTATTTT. Encoded protein: CASSDKYTDTQYF.

The V and J genes are TRBV27 and TRBJ1-5, with 8 positions matching TRBD1. Germline-derived CDR1 and CDR2 are MNHEY and SMNVEV (reference sequence). The V segment lost 3 bases and the J segment 2 bases; nucleotides outside the gene matches: 9. This CDR3 region has 17 residues. The CDR3 bases are TGTGCCAGCAGTTTTCGCAGGGGGCGTATAGGCAATCAGCCCCAGCATTTT. Translating it yields CASSFRRGRIGNQPQHF.

CDR3 coding DNA: TGTGCCAGCAGCTTAAGGGGCCTAGCGGGGGGGCAAGATACGCAGTATTTT. It yields the protein CASSLRGLAGGQDTQYF. V gene TRBV7-9 combines with J gene TRBJ2-3; 12 positions match TRBD2. Trimming cost V 2 bases and J 5 bases; bases outside gene matches: 8. The CDR3 length is 17 residues. CDR1 and CDR2 from the germline V gene are SEHNR and FQNEAQ (reference sequence).

The chain employs TRBV27 and TRBJ2-7; D perhaps matches TRBD1 (5 bases). V shed 5 bases and J shed 2 bases, with 16 bases lying between them. Germline CDR1 MNHEY, CDR2 SMNVEV (reference sequence). This CDR3 has 15 amino acids. CDR3 bases: TGTGCCAGCAGTCCCCGACCGCAGGGTCCCTACGAGCAGTACTTC. This translates into CASSPRPQGPYEQYF.

This chain joins TRBV10-3 and TRBJ2-7; TRBD1 matches at 11 bases. Germline V CDR1 and CDR2: ENHRY, SYGVKD. The CDR3 loop spans 15 amino acids. The trim removed 4 bases at V and 7 bases at J, leaving 9 bases unmatched. The CDR3 is CAISGPGQGVGEQYF. CDR3 in DNA: TGTGCCATCAGTGGACCGGGACAGGGGGTTGGTGAGCAGTACTTC.

This chain joins TRBV5-1 and TRBJ1-6, with 7 nucleotides matching TRBD1. This CDR3 comprises 15 residues. After removal of 4 bases from V and 3 bases from J, the junction contained 4 bases not matched to a gene. Per germline, CDR1 SGHRS and CDR2 YFSETQ. The CDR3 nucleotides read TGCGCCAGCAGCCTGACAGGGATCTATAATTCACCCCTCCACTTT. This encodes CASSLTGIYNSPLHF.

Only a few counts were recorded for this clone. V gene TRBV28 combines with J gene TRBJ2-5; possibly TRBD2 for D (6 bases). There are 14 residues in the CDR3. With 4 bases removed from V and 5 bases from J, the gap between germline ends came to 14 bases. CDR1 is MDHEN, CDR2 SYDVKM, per germline. The DNA of the CDR3 is TGTGCCAGCAGTTCGACTAGGGTGGGGGAGACCCAGTACTTC. This codes for CASSSTRVGETQYF.

The rearrangement uses TRBV6-5 and TRBJ1-1; D is ambiguous. This CDR3 comprises 14 residues. Trimming left V 0 bases short and J 1 base short, with 6 bases between. Germline CDR1 is MNHEY and CDR2 is SVGAGI. CDR3 nucleotide sequence: TGTGCCAGCAGTTACTCGCTAGGGAACACTGAAGCTTTCTTT. Protein product: CASSYSLGNTEAFF.

This clone showed up just once. The rearrangement joins TRBV30 to TRBJ2-2, with D tentatively TRBD1 (5 bases). The V gene lost 3 bases and the J gene lost 6 bases, with 11 bases spanning the gap. The CDR3 is made up of 13 amino acids. Germline V gene data show CDR1 as GTSNPN and CDR2 as SVGIG (reference sequence). The CDR3 DNA reads TGTGCCTGGAGCGATCTAGGGGCCGGGGAGCTGTTTTTT. This sequence encodes CAWSDLGAGELFF. Full variable domain (missing parts from reference TRBV30 and TRBJ2-2): SQTIHQWPATLVQPVGSPLSLECTVEGTSNPNLYWYRQAAGRGLQLLFYSVGIGQISSEVPQNLSASRPQDRQFILSSKKLLLSDSGFYLCAWSDLGAGELFFGEGSRLTVL.

The rearrangement joins TRBV11-3 to TRBJ2-3; the D is unclear. Germline V gene sequence: CDR1 SGHNT, CDR2 YENEEA. The CDR3 covers 13 residues. Trimming stripped 5 bases from V and 1 base from J, with 7 bases between. CDR3 in amino acids: CASSRTGTDTQYF. Here the CDR3 DNA reads TGTGCCAGCAGCAGAACGGGCACAGATACGCAGTATTTT.

The J gene is TRBJ2-7, the V gene TRBV11-2; no firm D call. Germline loops: CDR1 SGHAT, CDR2 FQNNGV. This CDR3 region has 12 residues. Trimming left V 5 bases short and J 12 bases short, with 17 bases between. Here the CDR3 reads CASSPRSGRLYF. In nucleotides, the CDR3 is TGTGCCAGCAGCCCCCGTTCAGGCCGCCTGTACTTC.

The chain joins TRBV6-5 to TRBJ1-2; D may be TRBD1 (6 bases). The CDR3 has 15 amino acids. Trimming took off 5 bases at V and 6 bases at J, with 19 bases between the two ends. Germline V gene data show CDR1 as MNHEY and CDR2 as SVGAGI. CDR3: CASSPPGVGGDGYTF. Here the CDR3 DNA reads TGTGCCAGCAGTCCCCCGGGGGTAGGGGGGGATGGCTACACCTTC.

This rearrangement joins TRBV2 to TRBJ2-3; 7 bases match TRBD1. CDR1 SNHLY and CDR2 FYNNEI come from the germline V gene. There are 13 residues in the CDR3. Trimming at V came to 7 bases and at J to 5 bases, leaving 6 bases not matched to a gene. The CDR3 protein is CASTGRGRDTQYF. Here the CDR3 DNA reads TGTGCCAGCACAGGCAGGGGGAGAGATACGCAGTATTTT.